These 28 T cell receptor beta chains were sequenced from one sample in a study of blood T cell repertoires in COVID-19. Only in-frame clones appear in the TCRdb table, and some are missing; sequencing was by immunoSEQ multiplex PCR. The sample shows about 180,000 clones, 75% to 90% of them seen only once. The sample consisted of peripheral blood. These receptors were obtained from a human donor with active or convalescent COVID-19. The donor label of this sample is uncertain.

This chain connects TRBV6-5 to TRBJ1-1, with D tentatively TRBD1 (5 bases). CDR3 length equals 15 residues. Trimming shortened V by 7 bases and J by 1 base, and 16 bases separated the two germline ends. Germline V lookup: CDR1 MNHEY, CDR2 SVGAGI. The CDR3 here is CASTALGGANTEAFF. The DNA for the CDR3 is TGTGCCAGCACCGCCCTGGGAGGGGCGAACACTGAAGCTTTCTTT.

CDR3 loop: CASSKGGGGGIIAGGHGDEQFF. CDR3 DNA: TGTGCCAGCAGCAAAGGGGGAGGGGGAGGCATCATTGCGGGAGGGCATGGGGATGAGCAGTTCTTC. The V and J genes are TRBV21-1 and TRBJ2-1; whether TRBD2, the table's D call, matches the DNA was not checked. TRBV21-1 is an annotated pseudogene. The CDR3 is made up of 22 amino acids.

J is TRBJ1-2 and V is TRBV7-9, with 7 nucleotides matching TRBD1. The CDR3 totals 15 residues. In germline, CDR1 is SEHNR, CDR2 FQNEAQ (reference sequence). J gave up 3 bases and V 4 bases, and 8 bases lay outside the gene matches. The DNA for the CDR3 is TGTGCCAGCAGCTCGGGACAGAGCTCTGACTATGGCTACACCTTC. It specifies CASSSGQSSDYGYTF.

The chain has TRBV13 and TRBJ2-1; 9 positions agree with TRBD2. Germline V lookup: CDR1 PRHDT, CDR2 FYEKMQ (reference sequence). The J segment lost 9 bases and the V segment lost 5 bases, leaving 17 bases of the junction unmatched. The CDR3 is 17 amino acids. In DNA form, the CDR3 reads TGTGCCAGCAGCAGCCCGTCGGGGATTAGCGGGAGAGGTGAGCAGTTCTTC. It yields the protein CASSSPSGISGRGEQFF.

In this sample, this clone turned up once. This chain links TRBV5-4 with TRBJ2-1; 8 nucleotides align to TRBD2. Germline V gene data show CDR1 as SGHNT and CDR2 as YYREEE (reference sequence). V shed 0 bases and J 8 bases; nucleotides not matched to a gene: 10. The CDR3 totals 16 residues. CDR3 region: CASSLGGTSQFHEQFF. DNA of the CDR3: TGTGCCAGCAGCTTGGGTGGGACTAGTCAGTTCCATGAGCAGTTCTTC. The whole variable domain, remainder taken from reference TRBV5-4 and TRBJ2-1, is ETGVTQSPTHLIKTRGQQVTLRCSSQSGHNTVSWYQQALGQGPQFIFQYYREEENGRGNFPPRFSGLQFPNYSSELNVNALELDDSALYLCASSLGGTSQFHEQFFGPGTRLTVL.

The chain employs TRBV11-1 and TRBJ2-7; possible D gene TRBD1, 5 bases. From germline, CDR1 is SGHAT and CDR2 FQDESV (reference sequence). The CDR3 is made up of 15 amino acids. V was shortened by 1 base and J by 5 bases, with 15 bases between the two germline ends. CDR3 nucleotide sequence: TGTGCCAGCAGCTTAGGCCAGGGCGAAATCCACGAGCAGTACTTC. Amino acid sequence: CASSLGQGEIHEQYF. Variable domain in full (rest from reference TRBV11-1 and TRBJ2-7): EAEVAQSPRYKITEKSQAVAFWCDPISGHATLYWYRQILGQGPELLVQFQDESVVDDSQLPKDRFSAERLKGVDSTLKIQPAELGDSAMYLCASSLGQGEIHEQYFGPGTRLTVT.

This chain joins TRBV5-1 and TRBJ1-1, with 7 nucleotides matching TRBD1. Unmatched junction bases numbered 3, after V lost 0 bases and J lost 1 base. CDR1 and CDR2 (germline): SGHRS, YFSETQ. This CDR3 region has 15 residues. Written as DNA, the CDR3 is TGCGCCAGCAGCTTGGTCTACAGGGGGAACACTGAAGCTTTCTTT. Its translation: CASSLVYRGNTEAFF.

This clone was seen once. The chain links TRBV24-1 to TRBJ2-5, with TRBD1 matching over 7 bases. With 7 bases clipped from V and 4 bases from J, the junction kept 5 bases outside the gene matches. CDR3 size: 13 residues. Germline lookup yields CDR1 KGHDR and CDR2 SFDVKD. The CDR3 DNA sequence: TGTGCCACCAGCGAAGGGGGCACAGAGACCCAGTACTTC. Translating it yields CATSEGGTETQYF.

The rearrangement links TRBV5-4 to TRBJ2-1, with 9 bases matching TRBD1. V lost 4 bases to trimming and J lost 8 bases; unmatched junction nucleotides: 13. The CDR3 has 16 residues. Germline V gene data show CDR1 as SGHNT and CDR2 as YYREEE (reference sequence). This chain's CDR3 is CASSPTAGTGSYEQFF. DNA for the CDR3: TGTGCCAGCAGCCCAACAGCCGGGACAGGGTCTTATGAGCAGTTCTTC.

The rearrangement uses TRBV28 and TRBJ2-5; 13 nucleotides match TRBD2. CDR1 MDHEN and CDR2 SYDVKM come from the germline V gene. The CDR3 has 16 amino acids. J was trimmed by 3 bases and V by 5 bases; bases with no gene match: 6. CDR3 residues: CASSPLGTSGEETQYF. The CDR3 DNA sequence: TGTGCCAGCAGTCCTCTAGGGACTAGCGGGGAAGAGACCCAGTACTTC.

V gene TRBV12-3 or TRBV12-4 combines with J gene TRBJ2-7; TRBD1 matches at 8 bases. The junction had 6 bases not matched to a gene; V was cut back by 7 bases and J by 4 bases. There are 13 residues in the CDR3. CDR3 in DNA: TGTGCCAGCACCCCAGGGGGCTGGTACGAGCAGTACTTC. Protein product: CASTPGGWYEQYF.

On this clone itself: This same CDR3 is encoded by further DNA sequences in the sample. This chain connects TRBV5-1 to TRBJ1-1; possibly TRBD1 for D (6 bases). Trimming shortened V by 0 bases and J by 1 base, and 7 bases separated the two germline ends. Germline-derived CDR1 and CDR2 are SGHRS and YFSETQ. The CDR3 consists of 14 residues. Here the CDR3 DNA reads TGCGCCAGCAGCTTGGGGGGGCCGAACACTGAAGCTTTCTTT. This codes for CASSLGGPNTEAFF.

The CDR3 is CASSQGDSNSPLHF. For the CDR3, the DNA is TGTGCCAGCAGCCAGGGGGACAGTAATTCACCCCTCCACTTT. The V call is TRBV3-1 (or the pseudogene TRBV3-2), the J call TRBJ1-6; 7 positions agree with TRBD1. Trimming removed 3 bases from V and 6 bases from J; junction bases left unmatched: 2. Germline V CDR1 and CDR2: LGHDT, YNNKEL (reference sequence). The CDR3 covers 14 residues.

The rearrangement joins TRBV11-1 to TRBJ2-7, with TRBD2 matching 14 bases. Germline trimming cut 4 bases from V and 3 bases from J; bases unmatched to any gene: 5. Germline assignment: CDR1 SGHAT and CDR2 FQDESV (reference sequence). This CDR3 contains 16 residues. CDR3 in amino acids: CASSSRTSGRIYEQYF. CDR3 coding DNA: TGTGCCAGCAGCTCCAGGACTAGCGGGAGGATCTACGAGCAGTACTTC.

The chain couples TRBV5-5 to TRBJ1-3; TRBD1 might be the D (6 bases). Trimming took 0 bases from V and 8 from J, leaving 9 bases between them. CDR3 length: 13 amino acids. Germline V lookup: CDR1 SGHKS, CDR2 YYEKEE (reference sequence). For the CDR3, the DNA is TGTGCCAGCAGCTTGGTCAGGGGAGACACCATATATTTT. As protein: CASSLVRGDTIYF.

The J gene is TRBJ2-3, the V gene TRBV18; D gene ambiguous. V was pared by 2 bases and J by 1 base, with 10 bases between. The CDR3 spans 15 residues. The germline V gene has CDR1 KGHSH and CDR2 LQKENI. CDR3 nucleotide sequence: TGTGCCAGCTCACCAACGGTGCAGGGCACAGATACGCAGTATTTT. Protein sequence: CASSPTVQGTDTQYF. Based on the CDR3 plus reference TRBV18 and TRBJ2-3, the full variable domain is NAGVMQNPRHLVRRRGQEARLRCSPMKGHSHVYWYRQLPEEGLKFMVYLQKENIIDESGMPKERFSAEFPKEGPSILRIQQVVRGDSAAYFCASSPTVQGTDTQYFGPGTRLTVL.

The chain employs TRBV20-1 and TRBJ1-2; TRBD1 is a possible D gene (5 bases). V was shortened by 3 bases and J by 7 bases, with 12 bases between the two germline ends. In germline, CDR1 is DFQATT, CDR2 SNEGSKA (reference sequence). This CDR3 is built from 12 residues. The CDR3 loop is CSASLRQSGYTF. As DNA, the CDR3 is TGCAGTGCTAGTCTACGACAGTCTGGCTACACCTTC.

This clone occurred a few times. V usage is TRBV19 and J usage is TRBJ2-5; D is unclear. The CDR3 covers 13 residues. Germline V gives CDR1 LNHDA, CDR2 SQIVND (reference sequence). V lost 5 bases and J 3 bases, leaving 10 bases between the germline ends. The CDR3 here is CASSFGSKETQYF. In DNA, the CDR3 is TGTGCCAGTAGTTTTGGCAGTAAAGAGACCCAGTACTTC.

As concerns this clone: This CDR3 is also generated by other DNA sequences in the sample. The V call is TRBV3-1 (or the pseudogene TRBV3-2), the J call TRBJ1-3; D is uncertain. Germline CDR1 LGHDT, CDR2 YNNKEL (reference sequence). V was shortened by 3 bases and J by 2 bases, with 5 bases between the two germline ends. The CDR3 runs 13 residues. The CDR3 reads CASSQVAGNTIYF. The CDR3 DNA follows: TGTGCCAGCAGCCAGGTAGCTGGAAACACCATATATTTT.

The rearrangement joins TRBV30 to TRBJ2-5; 7 bases map to TRBD2. CDR3 length: 15 residues. Trimming at V came to 3 bases and at J to 2 bases, leaving 9 bases not matched to a gene. Germline V CDR1 and CDR2: GTSNPN, SVGIG (reference sequence). CDR3 in amino acids: CAWRASGVVQETQYF. CDR3 DNA sequence: TGTGCCTGGAGGGCCAGCGGGGTTGTACAAGAGACCCAGTACTTC.

The gene calls are TRBV29-1 and TRBJ1-1, with D unclear. The CDR3 is 13 residues long. Deletions cut 8 bases from V and 5 bases from J, with 18 bases between. Looked up from germline, CDR1 is SQVTM and CDR2 is ANQGSEA. DNA for the CDR3: TGCAGCACAAAGACTTTGTTCGGGACTGAAGCTTTCTTT. Translated: CSTKTLFGTEAFF.

This clone was observed once. The V call is TRBV5-1, the J call TRBJ1-1, with D possibly being TRBD1 (5 bases). The CDR3 runs to 14 residues. V was shortened by 4 bases and J by 0 bases, with 10 bases between the two germline ends. The germline CDR1 and CDR2 sequences are SGHRS and YFSETQ. CDR3 sequence (DNA): TGCGCCAGCAGCAACCGGGGGGTGAACACTGAAGCTTTCTTT. This sequence encodes CASSNRGVNTEAFF.

This rearrangement joins TRBV4-3 to TRBJ2-3; D is ambiguous. CDR1 is LGHNA and CDR2 is YSLEER in the germline V gene. The V and J ends lost 0 bases and 0 bases respectively, with 10 bases between them. The CDR3 runs to 16 residues. Here the CDR3 reads CASSQESRYSTDTQYF. CDR3 coding DNA: TGCGCCAGCAGCCAAGAATCCCGTTATAGCACAGATACGCAGTATTTT.

The V and J genes are TRBV5-1 and TRBJ1-3; 7 nucleotides agree with TRBD1. J lost 3 bases, V lost 7 bases, and 7 bases had no gene match. CDR1 is SGHRS, CDR2 YFSETQ, per germline. The CDR3 sequence is 14 residues long. CDR3: CASRQGTSGNTIYF. For the CDR3, the DNA is TGCGCCAGCCGACAGGGTACGAGTGGAAACACCATATATTTT.

The chain employs TRBV7-3 and TRBJ1-1; D might be TRBD1 (5 bases). CDR3 size: 16 residues. In germline, CDR1 is SGHTA, CDR2 FQGTGA. V was shortened by 6 bases and J by 6 bases, with 23 bases between the two germline ends. CDR3 nucleotides: TGTGCCAGCAGAAGTCTTACAGTCTGGGGCGGCGCTGAAGCTTTCTTT. Translated: CASRSLTVWGGAEAFF.

V is TRBV25-1 and J is TRBJ2-7; TRBD1 aligns across 9 bases. Trimming took 3 bases from V and 3 from J; bases not matched to a gene: 3. The CDR3 length is 14 residues. Germline V gene sequence: CDR1 MGHDK, CDR2 SYGVNS. The CDR3 sequence is CASSDSTGGYEQYF. CDR3 DNA: TGTGCCAGCAGTGATTCGACAGGGGGCTACGAGCAGTACTTC.

This clone was observed a single time. V is TRBV30 and J is TRBJ1-2; weak D call: TRBD1 (5 bases). Trimming removed 1 base from V and 4 bases from J, with 19 bases in between. The CDR3 has 16 amino acids. From germline, CDR1 is GTSNPN and CDR2 SVGIG (reference sequence). The CDR3 DNA follows: TGTGCCTGGAGTGACCTCGGCGGGGCCCGGGCCTATGGCTACACCTTC. Translated: CAWSDLGGARAYGYTF.

V usage is TRBV28 and J usage is TRBJ1-6; D is unclear. V was cut by 10 bases and J by 6 bases, with 13 bases left in between. Germline CDR1 is MDHEN and CDR2 is SYDVKM. This CDR3 has 13 residues. In nucleotides, the CDR3 is TGTGCCACCCAGAGGGCGGGTAATTCACCCCTCCACTTT. Translated, it gives CATQRAGNSPLHF.